The 3 T cell receptor beta chains below all came from one sample that was sequenced in a study of blood T cell repertoires in COVID-19. Using immunoSEQ multiplex PCR, the repertoire was profiled, and TCRdb retains in-frame clones only, with some absent. The sample yields 120,000 to 150,000 clones, around 83% seen once. Sequencing was done on a sample of PBMCs or T cells enriched from blood (not recorded which). These receptors all come from a woman in her forties or fifties who had been exposed to COVID-19.

The V gene is TRBV19, the J gene TRBJ2-4, with D tentatively TRBD1 (5 bases). The V gene's germline CDR1 is LNHDA and CDR2 SQIVND (reference sequence). Trimming removed 5 bases at V and 0 bases at J, with 11 bases between. There are 15 residues in the CDR3. This CDR3 reads CASSGKGLAKNIQYF. CDR3 sequence (DNA): TGTGCCAGTAGTGGGAAGGGGCTAGCCAAAAACATTCAGTACTTC. Using reference TRBV19 and TRBJ2-4 for the parts outside the CDR3, the full variable domain is DGGITQSPKYLFRKEGQNVTLSCEQNLNHDAMYWYRQDPGQGLRLIYYSQIVNDFQKGDIAEGYSVSREKKESFPLTVTSAQKNPTAFYLCASSGKGLAKNIQYFGAGTRLSVL.

This chain links TRBV14 with TRBJ1-2, with 8 bases lining up with TRBD1. The germline V gene encodes CDR1 SGHDN and CDR2 FVKESK. The CDR3 is 15 amino acids. The V and J ends lost 2 bases and 3 bases, in that order; junction bases with no gene match: 5. CDR3 nucleotide sequence: TGTGCCAGCAGCCAAATAAAGGGACAGGACTATGGCTACACCTTC. Translated, it gives CASSQIKGQDYGYTF.

CDR3 nucleotide sequence: TGTGCCAGTAGTGCGCTAGATCTTGGCTACACCTTC. Amino acids: CASSALDLGYTF. The chain has TRBV19 and TRBJ1-2, with D unresolved. CDR3 length: 12 amino acids. Germline V gives CDR1 LNHDA, CDR2 SQIVND (reference sequence). Deletions cut 5 bases from V and 7 bases from J, with 11 bases between.